The present T cell receptor (beta chain) was sequenced within a study of blood T cells in healthy people across ages. Unmatched junction bases numbered 16, after V lost 8 bases and J lost 4 bases. This CDR3 contains 17 residues. Germline CDR1 and CDR2: MDHEN and SYDVKM. Study outcomes and limitations: CMV status of donors was not determined, possibly confounding expanded clonotype changes.

A J-beta primer mix and a sample-barcoded 5' primer were used in a second PCR of about 6 to 12 cycles. TCRdb reprocessed the 5' RACE reads with MiXCR, giving one entry per CDR3 protein. The table lists fewer than 950,000 distinct CDR3 sequences, 40% to 65% of them singletons. In this sample, this clonotype turned up many times. The antigen is not known. Every sample had a minimum of 6.5 million PBMCs isolated. The clonotype was recovered from a man older than 75 in good health. Sample: blood. The J gene is TRBJ1-2, the V gene TRBV28; 10 nucleotides match TRBD1. The chain's CDR3 is CASSSIDRGLSSYGYTF. The CDR3 DNA reads as TGTGCCAGCTCCTCGATTGACAGGGGGCTATCGAGCTATGGCTACACCTTC.